The clone carrying this T cell receptor beta chain was observed a single time. Its antigen remains unidentified. Clones were read by immunoSEQ multiplex PCR, and TCRdb kept only the in-frame ones, dropping some. Of tens of thousands of clones listed, 70% to 85% were seen once; the top ten hold roughly 4%. The source of the sample is a study of PD-1 blockade in classical Hodgkin lymphoma. Study observations and caveats: By C4D1, CD4+ diversity increased significantly, especially in complete responders. Those achieving complete response showed baseline diversity like newly diagnosed patients. Possibly reflecting disease activity or prior therapy, repertoire differences have causes that remain undefined.

Every one of the patients relapsed after autologous stem cell transplantation (brentuximab vedotin exposure was variable). Each best response was a complete response, a partial response or progressive disease. The CDR3 has 15 amino acids. V shed 5 bases, J shed 5 bases, and the junction held 11 bases outside the gene matches. Germline CDR1 reads SEHNR; CDR2 reads FQNEAQ (reference sequence). This clonotype originated in a human donor with classical Hodgkin lymphoma. The genes are TRBV7-9 and TRBJ2-5; 7 nucleotides align to TRBD2. The specimen was peripheral blood mononuclear cells (PBMCs), collected before the second cycle of nivolumab. CDR3: CASSRQTSSRETQYF. The DNA for the CDR3 is TGTGCCAGCAGCCGACAGACTAGCTCGCGGGAGACCCAGTACTTC.